This T cell receptor (beta chain) was obtained from a study of blood T cell repertoires in COVID-19. Data came from immunoSEQ multiplex PCR; TCRdb stores just in-frame clones and leaves some out. The sample records almost 65,000 clones, about nine tenths being singletons. Trimming left V 3 bases short and J 0 bases short, with 9 bases between. From germline, CDR1 is MGHRA and CDR2 YSYEKL. The CDR3 sequence is 14 residues long. It was during active infection that Seattle patients were enrolled and then longitudinally followed. The sequencing input was peripheral blood. The V and J genes are TRBV4-1 and TRBJ2-7, with D uncertain. This TCR came from a woman aged 60 to 75 with COVID-19, enrolled during active disease. The CDR3 DNA follows: TGCGCCAGCAGCCAGCCCTCCAGCTCCTACGAGCAGTACTTC. It encodes CASSQPSSSYEQYF.